Here is one T cell receptor (beta chain) with its context. What it binds is unknown. This entry is derived from a study of shared clonotypes between healthy human individuals. Germline assignment: CDR1 SGHRS and CDR2 YFSETQ. The length of the CDR3 is 16 residues. V lost 4 bases and J lost 4, with 17 bases in between. Study-wide points: Sorted-subset sequencing, rarefaction showed, was incomplete despite large depth. The four-donor shared clonotypes exceeded non-shared clonotypes in generation probability, with non-shared ones scoring lower.

TCRdb's copy holds only in-frame clones and misses some; the assay was immunoSEQ multiplex PCR. The table shows millions of clones, with just over 90% occurring only once. Sequenced input: naive CD4+ T cells from PBMCs. The subset is: CD45RA+ positively selected. The chain joins TRBV5-1 to TRBJ2-2; D perhaps matches TRBD1 (6 bases). This clonotype was sampled from a man aged 18 to 30 in good health. Some clones in this sample may be carry-over from other donors' samples. The CDR3 DNA sequence: TGCGCCAGCAGCGAAACAGGGACGCGAGGCACCGGGGAGCTGTTTTTT. Its translation: CASSETGTRGTGELFF.